The 16 T cell receptor beta chains below all came from one sample that was sequenced in a study of a mutant IDH1 vaccine in newly diagnosed glioma. Specified time point: baseline, week 1 (first vaccination visit). The treatment: pre-vaccination baseline after standard-of-care therapy. Measured with immunoSEQ multiplex PCR; TCRdb has only the in-frame clones, and not every one. The data contain tens of thousands of clones, 83% of them singletons. Sequences were derived from PBMCs, sampled from a glioma patient treated with radiotherapy, temozolomide or both. Receptors originate from a woman in her forties or fifties with glioma.

The rearrangement uses TRBV30 and TRBJ2-1; 11 bases are shared with TRBD2. V was pared by 3 bases and J by 0 bases, with 10 bases of the junction left unmatched. Germline assignment: CDR1 GTSNPN and CDR2 SVGIG (reference sequence). This CDR3 contains 18 residues. The CDR3 DNA reads as TGTGCCTGGAGCGGGATAGCGGGGGGGGGAAGCTCCTACAATGAGCAGTTCTTC. It codes for CAWSGIAGGGSSYNEQFF.

J is TRBJ1-1 and V is TRBV6-6; D possibly corresponds to TRBD1 (6 bases). Trimming removed 4 bases from V and 3 bases from J, with 12 bases in between. This CDR3 contains 14 residues. CDR1 is MNHNY, CDR2 SVGAGI, per germline (reference sequence). Written as DNA, the CDR3 is TGTGCCAGCAGTTGGGTGGGGGCTGACACTGAAGCTTTCTTT. It is translated as CASSWVGADTEAFF.

The chain has TRBV6-1 and TRBJ2-7, with unresolved D. Per germline, CDR1 MNHNS and CDR2 SASEGT. CDR3 size: 13 residues. Deletions cut 1 base from V and 6 bases from J, with 10 bases between. The chain's CDR3 is CASSEVLIGEQYF. CDR3 DNA: TGTGCCAGCAGTGAAGTACTTATAGGCGAGCAGTACTTC.

The gene calls are TRBV5-1 and TRBJ2-6; D is uncertain. Germline-derived CDR1 and CDR2 are SGHRS and YFSETQ. Trimming shortened V by 0 bases and J by 0 bases, and 13 bases separated the two germline ends. The CDR3 spans 18 residues. The CDR3 DNA reads TGCGCCAGCAGCTTGGAACTCCGGAATCCCTCTGGGGCCAACGTCCTGACTTTC. It encodes CASSLELRNPSGANVLTF. Using reference TRBV5-1 and TRBJ2-6 for the parts outside the CDR3, the full variable domain is KAGVTQTPRYLIKTRGQQVTLSCSPISGHRSVSWYQQTPGQGLQFLFEYFSETQRNKGNFPGRFSGRQFSNSRSEMNVSTLELGDSALYLCASSLELRNPSGANVLTFGAGSRLTVL.

The chain joins TRBV27 to TRBJ1-6, with 9 bases aligning to TRBD1. Per germline, CDR1 MNHEY and CDR2 SMNVEV (reference sequence). CDR3 length equals 17 residues. V dropped 4 bases and J dropped 7; count of bases not matched to a gene: 11. CDR3 DNA sequence: TGTGCCAGCAGTTCCCCTAAGCCAGACAGGGGGAATTCACCCCTCCACTTT. The encoded protein is CASSSPKPDRGNSPLHF.

The rearrangement joins TRBV7-3 to TRBJ2-1; the D call may be TRBD1 or TRBD2 (7 bases each). Germline CDR1 and CDR2: SGHTA and FQGTGA. V lost 3 bases and J lost 5, with 17 bases in between. The CDR3 totals 16 residues. CDR3: CASSLTGRGDHNEQFF. The DNA of the CDR3 is TGTGCCAGCAGCTTGACAGGGAGGGGGGACCACAATGAGCAGTTCTTC.

This chain joins TRBV11-3 and TRBJ2-7; TRBD2 agrees at 8 bases. Per the germline V gene, CDR1 is SGHNT and CDR2 is YENEEA. V lost 3 bases and J lost 4; bases outside the gene matches: 2. This CDR3 is built from 13 residues. The CDR3 DNA follows: TGTGCCAGCAGCTTCGGCGGGGGGTACGAGCAGTACTTC. Amino acid sequence: CASSFGGGYEQYF.

This clone was recorded once. CDR3 protein: CASRKTGPYEQYF. The CDR3, as DNA: TGTGCCAGCAGGAAAACAGGGCCCTACGAGCAGTACTTC. This sequence joins TRBV27 and TRBJ2-7; TRBD1 might be the D (6 bases). Trimming stripped 6 bases from V and 2 bases from J, with 11 bases between. The CDR3 totals 13 residues. Germline assignment: CDR1 MNHEY and CDR2 SMNVEV (reference sequence).

This clone was seen a handful of times. The rearrangement uses TRBV4-1 and TRBJ1-2; no definite D call. The V and J ends lost 4 bases and 0 bases respectively, with 6 bases between them. The length of the CDR3 is 13 residues. Per germline, CDR1 MGHRA and CDR2 YSYEKL. CDR3 sequence (DNA): TGCGCCAGCAGCCTCGACACTAACTATGGCTACACCTTC. It yields the protein CASSLDTNYGYTF.

The V call is TRBV29-1, the J call TRBJ1-1; no definite D call. V was cut by 4 bases and J by 0 bases, with 6 bases left in between. The CDR3 spans 12 residues. CDR1 is SQVTM, CDR2 ANQGSEA, per germline. Here the CDR3 reads CSVARMNTEAFF. The CDR3 nucleotides read TGCAGCGTTGCCCGGATGAACACTGAAGCTTTCTTT. Full variable domain (remainder filled in from reference TRBV29-1 and TRBJ1-1): SAVISQKPSRDICQRGTSLTIQCQVDSQVTMMFWYRQQPGQSLTLIATANQGSEATYESGFVIDKFPISRPNLTFSTLTVSNMSPEDSSIYLCSVARMNTEAFFGQGTRLTVV.

This clone is a singleton in its sample. The rearrangement uses TRBV7-2 and TRBJ2-7, with a tentative D call TRBD1 (6 bases). The CDR3 consists of 14 residues. Trimming took 4 bases from V and 3 from J, leaving 13 bases between them. Germline values: CDR1 SGHTA, CDR2 FQGNSA. CDR3 amino acids: CASSSTGQSYEQYF. CDR3 sequence (DNA): TGTGCCAGCAGCTCTACGGGACAAAGCTACGAGCAGTACTTC.

This rearrangement joins TRBV15 to TRBJ1-6, with 9 bases fitting TRBD1. The CDR3 is made up of 15 amino acids. J was trimmed by 7 bases and V by 5 bases; bases with no gene match: 6. Germline CDR1 reads LNHNV; CDR2 reads YYDKDF (reference sequence). Here the CDR3 reads CATSQLDRGNSPLHF. The CDR3 coding sequence is TGTGCCACCAGCCAACTAGACAGGGGGAATTCACCCCTCCACTTT.

The rearrangement links TRBV5-4 to TRBJ1-1; D is possibly TRBD1 (5 bases). Germline V gene lookup returns CDR1 SGHNT and CDR2 YYREEE (reference sequence). There are 15 residues in the CDR3. The V gene lost 4 bases and the J gene lost 5 bases, with 18 bases spanning the gap. The CDR3 coding sequence is TGTGCCAGCAGCATCTGGGGACTGGGGGAAACTGAAGCTTTCTTT. Translation: CASSIWGLGETEAFF.

V usage is TRBV9 and J usage is TRBJ2-3; 7 bases map to TRBD1. V was clipped by 4 bases and J by 4 bases; unmatched bases: 9. From germline, CDR1 is SGDLS and CDR2 YYNGEE. The CDR3 extends over 15 amino acids. As DNA, the CDR3 is TGTGCCAGCAGCTCGTGGACAGGAGGTGCAGATACGCAGTATTTT. Translation gives CASSSWTGGADTQYF.

The gene calls are TRBV6-1 and TRBJ1-2; D is possibly TRBD1 (6 bases). Germline V gene data show CDR1 as MNHNS and CDR2 as SASEGT. V was pared by 4 bases and J by 8 bases, with 23 bases between. The CDR3 covers 16 residues. CDR3 in amino acids: CASSVLDRDTSGGYTF. CDR3 sequence (DNA): TGTGCCAGCAGTGTTCTGGACCGGGACACCTCCGGGGGCTACACCTTC.

This clone was detected once. V gene TRBV29-1 combines with J gene TRBJ1-2; no clear D. This CDR3 spans 13 amino acids. CDR1 and CDR2 (germline): SQVTM, ANQGSEA. V was trimmed by 3 bases and J by 7 bases, leaving 15 bases between them. CDR3: CSVDRTGLRGYTF. The CDR3 bases are TGCAGCGTTGACAGGACTGGCCTGCGTGGCTACACCTTC. Variable domain in full (rest from reference TRBV29-1 and TRBJ1-2): SAVISQKPSRDICQRGTSLTIQCQVDSQVTMMFWYRQQPGQSLTLIATANQGSEATYESGFVIDKFPISRPNLTFSTLTVSNMSPEDSSIYLCSVDRTGLRGYTFGSGTRLTVV.